This TCR beta chain was identified during a study of T cells in Graves' hyperthyroidism and ophthalmopathy. General observations from the study: Most expanded thyroid clonotypes above 0.001 also appeared in blood.

The germline V gene has CDR1 SGHKS and CDR2 YYEKEE (reference sequence). The CDR3 is made up of 14 amino acids. With 3 bases removed from V and 6 bases from J, the gap between germline ends came to 12 bases. What was amplified from RNA transcripts were TCR beta CDR3 regions. A first-round RT-PCR of the TCR CDR3 used the HTBI primer set. TCRdb re-called the multiplex PCR reads through MiXCR, storing one row per CDR3 protein. Here the sample spans roughly 640,000 distinct CDR3 sequences, roughly a sixth being singletons. In regard to this clonotype: Its cognate antigen is unknown.

This TCR was recovered from a woman aged 40 to 50 with Graves' ophthalmopathy. This chain uses TRBV5-5 with TRBJ2-2, with D tentatively TRBD1 (5 bases). The sample was blood. DNA for the CDR3: TGTGCCAGCAGCTATACTCAGGGTTCCGGGGAGCTGTTTTTT. Translated: CASSYTQGSGELFF.